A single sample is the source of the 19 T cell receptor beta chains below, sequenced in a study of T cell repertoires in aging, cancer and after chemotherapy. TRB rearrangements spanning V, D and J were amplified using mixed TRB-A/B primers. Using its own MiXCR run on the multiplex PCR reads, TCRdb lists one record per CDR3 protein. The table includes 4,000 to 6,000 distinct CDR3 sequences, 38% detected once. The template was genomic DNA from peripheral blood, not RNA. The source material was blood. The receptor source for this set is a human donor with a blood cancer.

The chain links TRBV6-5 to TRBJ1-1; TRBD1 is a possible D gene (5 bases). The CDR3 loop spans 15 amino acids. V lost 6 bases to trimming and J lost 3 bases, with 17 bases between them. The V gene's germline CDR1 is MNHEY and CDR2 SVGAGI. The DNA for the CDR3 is TGTGCCAGCAGAGACACGGGGGACGCCGACACTGAAGCTTTCTTT. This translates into CASRDTGDADTEAFF.

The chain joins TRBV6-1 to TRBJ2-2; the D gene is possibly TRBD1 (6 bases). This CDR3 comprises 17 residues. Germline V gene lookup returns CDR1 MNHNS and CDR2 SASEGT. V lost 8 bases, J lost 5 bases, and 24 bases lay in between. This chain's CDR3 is CASVTLRTAGETGELFF. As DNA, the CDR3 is TGTGCCAGCGTTACCCTACGAACCGCAGGGGAAACCGGGGAGCTGTTTTTT.

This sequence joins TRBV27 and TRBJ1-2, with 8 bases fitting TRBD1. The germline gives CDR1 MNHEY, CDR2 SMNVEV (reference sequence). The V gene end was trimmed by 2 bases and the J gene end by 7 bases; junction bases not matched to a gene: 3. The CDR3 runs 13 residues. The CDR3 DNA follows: TGTGCCAGCAGTTTAACAGGGGGGGTTGGCTACACCTTC. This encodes CASSLTGGVGYTF.

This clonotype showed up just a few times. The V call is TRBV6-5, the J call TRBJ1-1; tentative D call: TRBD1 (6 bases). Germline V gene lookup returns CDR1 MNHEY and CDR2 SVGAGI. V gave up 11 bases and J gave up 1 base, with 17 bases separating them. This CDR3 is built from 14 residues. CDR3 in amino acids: CAAGLDSSNTEAFF. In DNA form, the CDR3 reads TGTGCCGCCGGACTGGACAGCTCGAACACTGAAGCTTTCTTT.

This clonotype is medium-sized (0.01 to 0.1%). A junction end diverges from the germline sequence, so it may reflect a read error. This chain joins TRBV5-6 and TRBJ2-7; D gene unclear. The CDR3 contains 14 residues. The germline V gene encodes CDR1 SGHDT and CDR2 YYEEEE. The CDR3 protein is CASSSRVPSYEQYF. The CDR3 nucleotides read TGTGCGAGCAGCTCAAGGGTGCCCTCATACGAGCAGTACTTC.

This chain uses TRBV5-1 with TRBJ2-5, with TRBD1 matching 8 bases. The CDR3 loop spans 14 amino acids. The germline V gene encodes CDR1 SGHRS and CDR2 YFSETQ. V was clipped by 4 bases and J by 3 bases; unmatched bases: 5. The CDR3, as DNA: TGCGCCAGCAGCCAAAGGACAGGGAAAGAGACCCAGTACTTC. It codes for CASSQRTGKETQYF. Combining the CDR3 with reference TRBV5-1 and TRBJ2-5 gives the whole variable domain KAGVTQTPRYLIKTRGQQVTLSCSPISGHRSVSWYQQTPGQGLQFLFEYFSETQRNKGNFPGRFSGRQFSNSRSEMNVSTLELGDSALYLCASSQRTGKETQYFGPGTRLLVL.

This CDR3 reads CSATSGEAYNEQFF. As DNA, the CDR3 is TGCAGTGCTACTAGCGGGGAGGCCTACAATGAGCAGTTCTTC. This rearrangement joins TRBV20-1 to TRBJ2-1; 9 bases map to TRBD2. There are 14 residues in the CDR3. V shed 4 bases and J 2 bases; nucleotides not matched to a gene: 3. Germline-derived CDR1 and CDR2 are DFQATT and SNEGSKA (reference sequence).

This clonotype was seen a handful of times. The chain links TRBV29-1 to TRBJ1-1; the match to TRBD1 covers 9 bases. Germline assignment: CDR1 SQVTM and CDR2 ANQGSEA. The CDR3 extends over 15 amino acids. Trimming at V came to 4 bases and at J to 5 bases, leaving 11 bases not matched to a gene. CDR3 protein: CSVVGGTGSRTEAFF. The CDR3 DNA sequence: TGCAGCGTTGTCGGCGGGACAGGGTCGCGGACTGAAGCTTTCTTT.

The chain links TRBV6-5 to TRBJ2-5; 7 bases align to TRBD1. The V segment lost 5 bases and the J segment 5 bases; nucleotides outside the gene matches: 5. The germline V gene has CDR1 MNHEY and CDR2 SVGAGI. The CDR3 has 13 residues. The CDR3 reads CASSGTVGETQYF. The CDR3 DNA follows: TGTGCCAGCAGTGGGACAGTTGGGGAGACCCAGTACTTC.

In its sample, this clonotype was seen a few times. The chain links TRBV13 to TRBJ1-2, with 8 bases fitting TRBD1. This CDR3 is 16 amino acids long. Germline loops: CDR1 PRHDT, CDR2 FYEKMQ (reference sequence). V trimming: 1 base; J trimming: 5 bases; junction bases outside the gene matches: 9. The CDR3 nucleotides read TGTGCCAGCAGCTTAGTACAGGGGGTCGCGGGTTATGGCTACACCTTC. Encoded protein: CASSLVQGVAGYGYTF.

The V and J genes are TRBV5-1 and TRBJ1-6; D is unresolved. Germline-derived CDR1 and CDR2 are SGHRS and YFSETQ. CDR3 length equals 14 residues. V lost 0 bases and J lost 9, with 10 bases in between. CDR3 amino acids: CASSLGGEGSPLHF. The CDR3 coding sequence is TGCGCCAGCAGCTTGGGCGGGGAGGGTTCACCCCTCCACTTT.

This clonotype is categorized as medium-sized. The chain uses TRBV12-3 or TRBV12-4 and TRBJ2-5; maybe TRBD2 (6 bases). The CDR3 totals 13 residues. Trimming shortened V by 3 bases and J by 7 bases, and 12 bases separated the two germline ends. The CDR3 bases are TGTGCCAGCAGTTTGCAGGGAGGCGGGACCCAGTACTTC. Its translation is CASSLQGGGTQYF.

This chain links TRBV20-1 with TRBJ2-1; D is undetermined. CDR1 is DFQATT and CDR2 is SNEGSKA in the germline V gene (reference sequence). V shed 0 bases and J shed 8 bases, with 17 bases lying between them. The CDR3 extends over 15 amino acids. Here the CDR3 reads CSARDTGPPGHEQFF. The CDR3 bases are TGCAGTGCTAGAGATACCGGTCCCCCAGGCCATGAGCAGTTCTTC.

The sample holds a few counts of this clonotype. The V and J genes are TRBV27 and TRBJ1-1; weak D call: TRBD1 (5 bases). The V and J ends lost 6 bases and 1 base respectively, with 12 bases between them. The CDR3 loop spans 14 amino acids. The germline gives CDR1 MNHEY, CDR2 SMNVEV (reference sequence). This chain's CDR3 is CASRVRQGNTEAFF. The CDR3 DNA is TGTGCCAGCAGAGTACGGCAGGGGAACACTGAAGCTTTCTTT.

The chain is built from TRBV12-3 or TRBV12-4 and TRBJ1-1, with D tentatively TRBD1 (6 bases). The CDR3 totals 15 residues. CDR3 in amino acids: CASGLEQQGLTEAFF. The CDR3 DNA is TGTGCTAGTGGTTTAGAGCAACAGGGCCTCACTGAAGCTTTCTTT.

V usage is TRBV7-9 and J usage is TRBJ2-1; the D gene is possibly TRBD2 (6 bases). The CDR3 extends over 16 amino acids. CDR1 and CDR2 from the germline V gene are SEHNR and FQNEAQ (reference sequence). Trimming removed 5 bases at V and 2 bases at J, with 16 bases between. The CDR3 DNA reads TGTGCCAGCAGCCACCTAGCGACAGCCGCCTACAATGAGCAGTTCTTC. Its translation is CASSHLATAAYNEQFF.

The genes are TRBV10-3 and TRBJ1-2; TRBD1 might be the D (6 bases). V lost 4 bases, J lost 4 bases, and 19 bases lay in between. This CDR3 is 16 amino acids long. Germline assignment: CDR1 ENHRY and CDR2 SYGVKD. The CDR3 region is CAISAEGGGESYGYTF. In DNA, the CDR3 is TGTGCCATCAGTGCCGAGGGAGGGGGGGAGAGCTATGGCTACACCTTC.

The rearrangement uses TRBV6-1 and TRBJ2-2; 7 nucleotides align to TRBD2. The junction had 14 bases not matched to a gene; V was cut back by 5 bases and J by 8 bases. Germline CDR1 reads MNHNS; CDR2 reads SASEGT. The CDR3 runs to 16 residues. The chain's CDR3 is CASSPRDYLTVGELFF. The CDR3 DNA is TGTGCCAGCAGTCCCCGGGACTACCTCACCGTGGGGGAGCTGTTTTTT.

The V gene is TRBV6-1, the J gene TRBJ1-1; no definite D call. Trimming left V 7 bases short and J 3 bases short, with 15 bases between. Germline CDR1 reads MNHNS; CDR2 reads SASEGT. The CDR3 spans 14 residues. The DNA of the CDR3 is TGTGCCAGCAACATTGGACCGGGGTACACTGAAGCTTTCTTT. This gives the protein CASNIGPGYTEAFF.